The 2 T cell receptor beta chains listed next were all sequenced from one sample in a study of T cells in Graves' hyperthyroidism and ophthalmopathy. Amplified TCR beta CDR3 regions derived from RNA transcripts. The study used the HTBI primer set for a first-round RT-PCR of the TCR CDR3. One entry per CDR3 protein, called by TCRdb with MiXCR from the multiplex PCR reads. The sample carries hundreds of thousands of distinct CDR3 sequences, 15% to 20% recorded once. Sequenced sample: blood. Source of these receptors: a woman between 45 and 65 years old with Graves' hyperthyroidism that later progressed to Graves' ophthalmopathy.

This clonotype was counted at least ten times. The rearrangement uses TRBV7-3 and TRBJ2-7, with D perhaps matching TRBD1 (5 bases). The V end lost 0 bases, the J end lost 5 bases, and 14 bases lay between the germline ends. The CDR3 is made up of 15 amino acids. Germline CDR1 is SGHTA and CDR2 is FQGTGA. CDR3 in DNA: TGTGCCAGCAGCTTAACCCCCCTGGTAGGGGACGAGCAGTACTTC. This gives the protein CASSLTPLVGDEQYF.

This clonotype was observed a handful of times. The rearrangement joins TRBV20-1 to TRBJ2-1, with a tentative D call TRBD2 (6 bases). Per germline, CDR1 DFQATT and CDR2 SNEGSKA (reference sequence). Trimming left V 1 base short and J 0 bases short, with 16 bases between. The CDR3 extends over 17 amino acids. The CDR3 sequence: CSARGTNRESSYNEQFF. Written as DNA, the CDR3 is TGCAGTGCTAGAGGAACTAACCGGGAGAGCTCCTACAATGAGCAGTTCTTC.